The 10 T cell receptor beta chains below come from one sample, sequenced in a study of OX40 agonist ivuxolimab in advanced cancers. Sequencing was performed with immunoSEQ multiplex PCR; in TCRdb, only in-frame clones are kept and a portion is missing. The repertoire holds around 56,000 clones, with around 90% as singletons. The specimen comprised CD4+ or CD8+ T cells sorted from blood, sampled in a trial of the OX40 agonist ivuxolimab. The receptors originated from an adult with an advanced solid tumor such as melanoma, head and neck, liver or kidney cancer.

This clone was seen just once. V and J are TRBV19 and TRBJ1-3; 8 bases map to TRBD1. Germline CDR1 LNHDA, CDR2 SQIVND (reference sequence). V gave up 10 bases and J gave up 1 base; unmatched junction bases: 9. CDR3 length equals 15 residues. The CDR3: CATEGQVPSGNTIYF. The CDR3 bases are TGTGCCACTGAGGGACAGGTTCCATCTGGAAACACCATATATTTT.

The genes are TRBV13 and TRBJ1-2, with TRBD1 matching 8 bases. The CDR3 length is 13 residues. Germline V gene sequence: CDR1 PRHDT, CDR2 FYEKMQ (reference sequence). With 5 bases clipped from V and 3 bases from J, the junction kept 2 bases outside the gene matches. CDR3: CASSPGQDYGYTF. In nucleotides, the CDR3 is TGTGCCAGCAGCCCGGGACAGGACTATGGCTACACCTTC. The full variable domain, completed using reference TRBV13 and TRBJ1-2, is AAGVIQSPRHLIKEKRETATLKCYPIPRHDTVYWYQQGPGQDPQFLISFYEKMQSDKGSIPDRFSAQQFSDYHSELNMSSLELGDSALYFCASSPGQDYGYTFGSGTRLTVV.

The CDR3 loop reads CASSPLSTTGELFF. In nucleotides, the CDR3 is TGTGCCAGCAGTCCCCTAAGTACCACCGGGGAGCTGTTTTTT. V and J are TRBV27 and TRBJ2-2; no firm D call. The germline gives CDR1 MNHEY, CDR2 SMNVEV (reference sequence). The CDR3 spans 14 residues. Trimming removed 5 bases at V and 4 bases at J, with 11 bases between.

The chain is built from TRBV18 and TRBJ1-1; no reliable D call. The germline gives CDR1 KGHSH, CDR2 LQKENI. This CDR3 comprises 12 residues. V was pared by 3 bases and J by 1 base, with 3 bases between. CDR3 loop: CASSPANTEAFF. CDR3 sequence (DNA): TGTGCCAGCTCACCTGCGAACACTGAAGCTTTCTTT.

The V call is TRBV11-2, the J call TRBJ2-5, with a weak D call TRBD2 (6 bases). The V end was cut by 8 bases, the J end by 2 bases, with 6 bases between. The germline gives CDR1 SGHAT, CDR2 FQNNGV. This CDR3 has 11 residues. The CDR3 sequence is CASRGQETQYF. The CDR3 DNA sequence: TGTGCCAGCCGGGGGCAAGAGACCCAGTACTTC.

The chain recombines TRBV6-6 with TRBJ1-2, with D possibly being TRBD1 (5 bases). There are 12 residues in the CDR3. In germline, CDR1 is MNHNY, CDR2 SVGAGI (reference sequence). Trimming stripped 4 bases from V and 14 bases from J, with 17 bases between. The CDR3 here is CASSSDKPGGTF. The CDR3 nucleotides are TGTGCCAGCAGTTCGGACAAGCCAGGCGGGACCTTC.

The genes are TRBV28 and TRBJ1-3, with D perhaps TRBD1 (6 bases). V lost 1 base, J lost 4 bases, and 11 bases lay in between. CDR1 and CDR2 (germline): MDHEN, SYDVKM. This CDR3 has 15 amino acids. CDR3 DNA sequence: TGTGCCAGCAGTTTATCGCAGGGGCTCGGAAACACCATATATTTT. This encodes CASSLSQGLGNTIYF.

The gene calls are TRBV4-1 and TRBJ1-5; maybe TRBD1 (5 bases). Trimming cost V 1 base and J 5 bases, with 6 bases left between them. Germline CDR1 MGHRA, CDR2 YSYEKL. This CDR3 contains 13 residues. The CDR3 coding sequence is TGCGCCAGCAGCCAAGTGGGGGATCAGCCCCAGCATTTT. Residues: CASSQVGDQPQHF.

The chain is built from TRBV6-5 and TRBJ2-5; D gene uncertain. V was clipped by 6 bases and J by 2 bases, with 13 bases between them. The CDR3 runs 14 residues. Germline V CDR1 and CDR2: MNHEY, SVGAGI. The CDR3 DNA is TGTGCCAGCAGCGATAGACGGAGTCAAGAGACCCAGTACTTC. Translation gives CASSDRRSQETQYF.

The J gene is TRBJ2-1, the V gene TRBV5-4; D is possibly TRBD2 (7 bases). CDR1 and CDR2 (germline): SGHNT, YYREEE (reference sequence). This CDR3 contains 15 residues. V lost 4 bases to trimming and J lost 4 bases, with 15 bases between them. This chain's CDR3 is CASSPGRGLYNEQFF. The CDR3 DNA sequence: TGTGCCAGCAGCCCTGGGCGGGGGCTATACAATGAGCAGTTCTTC.